These 12 T cell receptor beta chains were sequenced from one sample in a study of blood T cell repertoires in COVID-19. TCRdb's table, derived via immunoSEQ multiplex PCR, lists solely in-frame clones and lacks some. The table shows around 130,000 clones, with 82% occurring only once. What was sequenced was peripheral blood. These receptors came from a human donor in a cohort sampled during active COVID-19.

The CDR3 coding sequence is TGTGCCAGTTCTCTTAGGGGGACAGGGGCCGGGGAGCTGTTTTTT. It yields the protein CASSLRGTGAGELFF. V and J are TRBV7-8 and TRBJ2-2, with 10 bases aligning to TRBD1. Germline V gene sequence: CDR1 SGHVS, CDR2 FQNEAQ. J gave up 6 bases and V 9 bases, and 10 bases lay outside the gene matches. The CDR3 totals 15 residues.

This chain connects TRBV5-6 to TRBJ1-1, with 8 bases fitting TRBD1. Germline CDR1 SGHDT, CDR2 YYEEEE. V shed 5 bases, J shed 0 bases, and the junction held 6 bases outside the gene matches. This CDR3 contains 15 residues. The chain's CDR3 is CASSPQGAMNTEAFF. In DNA form, the CDR3 reads TGTGCCAGCAGTCCGCAGGGGGCGATGAACACTGAAGCTTTCTTT. The full variable domain, with the rest looked up from reference TRBV5-6 and TRBJ1-1, is DAGVTQSPTHLIKTRGQQVTLRCSPKSGHDTVSWYQQALGQGPQFIFQYYEEEERQRGNFPDRFSGHQFPNYSSELNVNALLLGDSALYLCASSPQGAMNTEAFFGQGTRLTVV.

CDR3 nucleotides: TGCGCCAGCAGCCAAGCGTCCGACAGAAACACTGAAGCTTTCTTT. Protein sequence: CASSQASDRNTEAFF. V is TRBV4-3 and J is TRBJ1-1, with a tentative D call TRBD1 (5 bases). Germline lookup yields CDR1 LGHNA and CDR2 YSLEER. Trimming cost V 1 base and J 2 bases, with 11 bases left between them. The CDR3 spans 15 residues.

The V gene is TRBV29-1, the J gene TRBJ2-3; 9 nucleotides agree with TRBD1. CDR3 size: 15 residues. Germline CDR1 is SQVTM and CDR2 is ANQGSEA. V was clipped by 2 bases and J by 7 bases; unmatched bases: 10. CDR3 in DNA: TGCAGCGTTGAAATTTTGGACAGGGGCCAATATACGCAGTATTTT. As protein: CSVEILDRGQYTQYF.

This clone was counted only a few times. The V call is TRBV6-2 or TRBV6-3, the J call TRBJ1-2; D gene unclear. With 2 bases removed from V and 5 bases from J, the gap between germline ends came to 6 bases. CDR3 length: 12 residues. Germline CDR1 MNHEY, CDR2 SVGEGT. The CDR3 region is CASSYRGYGYTF. For the CDR3, the DNA is TGTGCCAGCAGTTACAGAGGGTATGGCTACACCTTC.

The chain has TRBV3-1 (or the pseudogene TRBV3-2) and TRBJ1-1; D unclear. The CDR3 runs 14 residues. The V gene's germline CDR1 is LGHDT and CDR2 YNNKEL (reference sequence). Trimming shortened V by 4 bases and J by 0 bases, and 9 bases separated the two germline ends. CDR3 sequence reads: CASSPSQMNTEAFF. The CDR3 DNA follows: TGTGCCAGCAGCCCGTCACAGATGAACACTGAAGCTTTCTTT.

This clone was observed a single time. This rearrangement joins TRBV5-4 to TRBJ1-4, with TRBD1 matching 9 bases. With 3 bases clipped from V and 1 base from J, the junction kept 4 bases outside the gene matches. Germline values: CDR1 SGHNT, CDR2 YYREEE (reference sequence). The CDR3 runs to 16 residues. The CDR3 loop is CASSSRQGGTNEKLFF. The DNA of the CDR3 is TGTGCCAGCAGCTCCAGACAGGGGGGAACTAATGAAAAACTGTTTTTT. The complete variable domain, with remaining parts taken from reference TRBV5-4 and TRBJ1-4, reads ETGVTQSPTHLIKTRGQQVTLRCSSQSGHNTVSWYQQALGQGPQFIFQYYREEENGRGNFPPRFSGLQFPNYSSELNVNALELDDSALYLCASSSRQGGTNEKLFFGSGTQLSVL.

This clone was observed a few times. This rearrangement joins TRBV7-2 to TRBJ1-1; the D gene is possibly TRBD1 (5 bases). The CDR3 runs to 14 residues. Germline CDR1 reads SGHTA; CDR2 reads FQGNSA. The V end was cut by 2 bases, the J end by 6 bases, with 13 bases between. CDR3 DNA sequence: TGTGCCAGCAGCTTAAGGTGGGGGGGGTCTGAAGCTTTCTTT. It encodes CASSLRWGGSEAFF.

In DNA, the CDR3 is TGTGCCAGCAGCGGCACAGGGGGGTCTGGAAACACCATATATTTT. Translated: CASSGTGGSGNTIYF. The V and J genes are TRBV9 and TRBJ1-3; 8 bases fit TRBD1. Germline lookup yields CDR1 SGDLS and CDR2 YYNGEE. V was pared by 3 bases and J by 1 base, with 3 bases of the junction left unmatched. The CDR3 length is 15 residues.

In nucleotides, the CDR3 is TGTGCCAGCAGCCCCGGACAGGGGTCTTCACCCCTCCACTTT. It codes for CASSPGQGSSPLHF. The chain uses TRBV3-1 (or the pseudogene TRBV3-2) and TRBJ1-6, with 9 bases matching TRBD1. Germline loops: CDR1 LGHDT, CDR2 YNNKEL (reference sequence). Germline trimming cut 4 bases from V and 9 bases from J; bases unmatched to any gene: 4. The CDR3 has 14 amino acids.

This sequence joins TRBV12-5 and TRBJ2-1; 10 nucleotides agree with TRBD2. The CDR3 sequence is 14 residues long. Germline V CDR1 and CDR2: LGHNT, FRNRAP. J lost 7 bases, V lost 1 base, and 1 base had no gene match. The chain's CDR3 is CASGLGLAGNEQFF. The CDR3 coding sequence is TGTGCTAGTGGTTTGGGACTAGCGGGTAATGAGCAGTTCTTC.

This clone was observed a handful of times. The chain uses TRBV7-9 and TRBJ1-4; maybe TRBD1 (6 bases). V lost 5 bases, J lost 5 bases, and 12 bases lay in between. The germline V gene encodes CDR1 SEHNR and CDR2 FQNEAQ (reference sequence). The CDR3 length is 14 residues. Here the CDR3 DNA reads TGTGCCAGCAGCCAAGCCCAGGGGAATGAAAAACTGTTTTTT. Protein product: CASSQAQGNEKLFF.